This TCR beta chain emerged from a study of metastatic and nonmetastatic thyroid tumors. About the study: A comparison of repertoires was made across blood and tumor or nodule tissue from malignant and benign thyroid patients.

Patients were all untreated before their thyroid surgery. This clone appeared many times. The antigen remains undetermined. At one of its ends the junction is not consistent with the germline gene, which may arise from a read error. Germline assignment: CDR1 SGHAT and CDR2 FQNNGV. The CDR3 has 17 residues. Study observations and caveats: Benign nodules were reported to have significantly lower TCR beta diversity than malignant thyroid tumors, in blood and tumor.

Study processing details: Clinicopathological groups differed in CDR3, with these differences serving to build a distant-metastasis classifier for papillary thyroid cancer. TCRdb re-processed the PCR reads through MiXCR. These V and J calls originate from TCRdb's pipeline instead of the authors' own analysis. In the table there are some 15,000 clones, more than 20% of which are singletons. The receptor was isolated from a female donor with papillary thyroid cancer or a benign thyroid nodule (not recorded which). Some clones in this sample may be carry-over from other donors' samples. The V and J genes are TRBV11-2 and TRBJ2-1; TRBD1 aligns across 7 bases. Sequenced input: blood. Here the CDR3 DNA reads TGTGCCGGCAGCACCCGAGGCCCGACAGGGTCGGACAATGAGCAGTTCTTC. It encodes CAGSTRGPTGSDNEQFF.